What follows is one T cell receptor beta chain and its context. Its specificity is not known. The investigators reverse transcribed all of the isolated RNA, so they sequenced expressed TCRB transcripts. Method: immunoSEQ multiplex PCR; TCRdb's copy keeps in-frame clones and lacks some. The sample shows 350,000 to 400,000 clones, over 13% of them seen only once. The data derive from a study of beta chain features in type 1 diabetes. Study-level points and caveats: There were fewer insertions and more deletions at the VDJ junctions of type 1 diabetes patients. Patients showed naive, central memory and Treg TCRB repertoires that appeared more similar than those of healthy donors.

One heparinised blood draw averaging roughly 100 mL was given by each donor. Sorted CD4+ subsets: naive, central memory, regulatory, stem cell-like memory (CD45RO/CCR7/CD25/CD127/CD95/CD27 panel). This CDR3 has 16 residues. Trimming removed 0 bases from V and 6 bases from J; junction bases left unmatched: 8. CDR1 and CDR2 (germline): SGHRS, YFSETQ. The clonotype originates from a woman between 18 and 29 years old in good health. The V and J genes are TRBV5-1 and TRBJ1-2; 10 bases are a match to TRBD1. Source material: naive CD4+ T cells from blood. CDR3 sequence reads: CASSLDAEGQGNGYTF. DNA of the CDR3: TGCGCCAGCAGCTTGGATGCTGAGGGACAGGGGAATGGCTACACCTTC. The full variable domain, rest sourced from reference TRBV5-1 and TRBJ1-2, is KAGVTQTPRYLIKTRGQQVTLSCSPISGHRSVSWYQQTPGQGLQFLFEYFSETQRNKGNFPGRFSGRQFSNSRSEMNVSTLELGDSALYLCASSLDAEGQGNGYTFGSGTRLTVV.